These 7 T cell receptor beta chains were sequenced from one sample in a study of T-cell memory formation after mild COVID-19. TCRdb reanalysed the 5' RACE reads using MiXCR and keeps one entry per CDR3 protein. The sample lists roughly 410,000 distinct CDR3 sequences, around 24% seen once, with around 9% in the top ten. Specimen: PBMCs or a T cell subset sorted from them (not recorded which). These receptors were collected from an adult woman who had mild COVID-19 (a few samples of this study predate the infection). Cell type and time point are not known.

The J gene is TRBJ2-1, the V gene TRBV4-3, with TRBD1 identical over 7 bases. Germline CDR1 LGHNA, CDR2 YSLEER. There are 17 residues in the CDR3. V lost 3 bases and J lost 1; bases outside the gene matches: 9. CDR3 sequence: CASSQYVQGSSYNEQFF. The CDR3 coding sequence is TGCGCCAGCAGCCAGTATGTACAGGGGAGTTCCTACAATGAGCAGTTCTTC.

The CDR3 bases are TGTGCCAGCAGTTCAGTAGCCAAAAACATTCAGTACTTC. Translating gives CASSSVAKNIQYF. The chain recombines TRBV12-3 or TRBV12-4 with TRBJ2-4; D gene uncertain. V was cut by 4 bases and J by 0 bases, with 4 bases left in between. The CDR3 length is 13 residues.

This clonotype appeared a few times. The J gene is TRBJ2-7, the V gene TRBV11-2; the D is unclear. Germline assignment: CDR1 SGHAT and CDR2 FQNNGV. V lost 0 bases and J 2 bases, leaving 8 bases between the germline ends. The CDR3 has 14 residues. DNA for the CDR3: TGTGCCAGCAGCTTAGAGGTACAGACCTACGAGCAGTACTTC. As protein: CASSLEVQTYEQYF. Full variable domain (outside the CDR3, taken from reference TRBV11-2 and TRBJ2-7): EAGVAQSPRYKIIEKRQSVAFWCNPISGHATLYWYQQILGQGPKLLIQFQNNGVVDDSQLPKDRFSAERLKGVDSTLKIQPAKLEDSAVYLCASSLEVQTYEQYFGPGTRLTVT.

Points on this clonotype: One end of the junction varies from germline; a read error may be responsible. The CDR3 sequence is CSVAGVGYEQSF. For the CDR3, the DNA is TGCAGTGTCGCGGGAGTGGGATACGAGCAGTCCTTC. The chain carries TRBV20-1 and TRBJ2-7; TRBD2 matches at 7 bases. Germline-derived CDR1 and CDR2 are DFQATT and SNEGSKA (reference sequence). This CDR3 region has 12 residues.

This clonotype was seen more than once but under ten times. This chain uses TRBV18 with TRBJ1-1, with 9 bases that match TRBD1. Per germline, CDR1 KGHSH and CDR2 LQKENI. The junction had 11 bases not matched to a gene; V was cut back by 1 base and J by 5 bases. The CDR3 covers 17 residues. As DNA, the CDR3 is TGTGCCAGCTCACCACATAATCCGGGACAGGGTTGGACTGAAGCTTTCTTT. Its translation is CASSPHNPGQGWTEAFF.

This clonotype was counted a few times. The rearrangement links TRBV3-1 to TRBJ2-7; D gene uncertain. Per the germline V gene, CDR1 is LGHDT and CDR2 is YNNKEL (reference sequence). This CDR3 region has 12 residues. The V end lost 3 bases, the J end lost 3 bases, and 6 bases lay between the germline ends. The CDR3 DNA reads TGTGCCAGCAGCCATCTAAACTACGAGCAGTACTTC. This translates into CASSHLNYEQYF.

CDR3: CASSPRGAGAYNEQFF. CDR3 nucleotide sequence: TGTGCCAGCAGCCCCAGAGGGGCGGGGGCTTACAATGAGCAGTTCTTC. The chain uses TRBV3-1 and TRBJ2-1, with a tentative D call TRBD2 (7 bases). Germline CDR1 reads LGHDT; CDR2 reads YNNKEL (reference sequence). The germline V and J ends were trimmed by 4 bases and 4 bases, with 17 bases remaining between them. The CDR3 totals 16 residues.